This passage covers 28 T cell receptor beta chains from one sample sequenced in a study of spatial heterogeneity in lung cancer. Time point reported: sample taken at primary tumor resection. TCRdb ran MiXCR on the 5' RACE reads and lists one entry per CDR3 protein. The data hold roughly 2,000 distinct CDR3 sequences, with approximately 8.2% observed a single time. No antigens are known for them. Overall study findings and caveats: Expanded alpha and beta TCR counts within tumors tracked tumor mutation counts.

This specimen was lung tumor tissue, taken at surgery. The receptors were sampled from a male donor with early-stage non-small cell lung cancer.

The chain recombines TRBV7-6 with TRBJ2-7; tentatively, D is TRBD1 (6 bases). Germline CDR1 and CDR2: SGHVS and FNYEAQ. This CDR3 spans 12 amino acids. V was cut by 5 bases and J by 4 bases, with 9 bases left in between. This chain's CDR3 is CASSEQGYEQYF. The CDR3 bases are TGTGCCAGCAGCGAACAGGGTTACGAGCAGTACTTC.

In its sample, this clonotype is medium-sized. The chain joins TRBV15 to TRBJ2-5; D is possibly TRBD1 (6 bases). There are 14 residues in the CDR3. Germline V lookup: CDR1 LNHNV, CDR2 YYDKDF (reference sequence). With 3 bases removed from V and 3 bases from J, the gap between germline ends came to 11 bases. The CDR3 DNA reads as TGTGCCACCAGCAGGGGCCGGACAGAAGAGACCCAGTACTTC. This translates into CATSRGRTEETQYF.

This clonotype was picked up many times. This chain uses TRBV7-2 with TRBJ2-6; D is unresolved. In germline, CDR1 is SGHTA, CDR2 FQGNSA. This CDR3 spans 15 amino acids. Trimming took 8 bases from V and 0 from J, leaving 11 bases between them. CDR3 coding DNA: TGTGCCAGCCTAGAGCAGGTCTCTGGGGCCAACGTCCTGACTTTC. Its protein product is CASLEQVSGANVLTF.

This clonotype came up many times. One end of the junction fails to match germline, which may point to a read error. The rearrangement links TRBV11-1 to TRBJ1-1, with 8 bases lining up with TRBD1. This CDR3 is 15 amino acids long. Germline assignment: CDR1 SGHAT and CDR2 FQDESV (reference sequence). Here the CDR3 reads CASSSHRQGNPEAFF. DNA of the CDR3: TGTGCCAGCAGCTCCCACCGACAGGGGAACCCTGAAGCTTTCTTT.

Sample share makes this clonotype medium-sized. The V call is TRBV29-1, the J call TRBJ2-5; 8 bases match TRBD1. The CDR3 covers 12 residues. Germline assignment: CDR1 SQVTM and CDR2 ANQGSEA. V trimming: 6 bases; J trimming: 5 bases; junction bases outside the gene matches: 5. The chain's CDR3 is CSVSGGKETQYF. The CDR3 DNA follows: TGCAGCGTCTCAGGGGGCAAGGAGACCCAGTACTTC.

By sample share, this clonotype is medium-sized. The V gene is TRBV10-3, the J gene TRBJ1-1, with D hard to call. Trimming removed 7 bases at V and 0 bases at J, with 12 bases between. The CDR3 extends over 14 amino acids. Germline V gene lookup returns CDR1 ENHRY and CDR2 SYGVKD. CDR3 region: CAITAGPLNTEAFF. As DNA, the CDR3 is TGTGCCATCACCGCCGGGCCCCTGAACACTGAAGCTTTCTTT.

By proportion, this clonotype is medium-sized. The chain carries TRBV20-1 and TRBJ2-7; D not resolved. CDR3 length equals 13 residues. Per germline, CDR1 DFQATT and CDR2 SNEGSKA (reference sequence). Deletions cut 6 bases from V and 2 bases from J, with 14 bases between. The CDR3 DNA follows: TGCAGTGCCCCCGAGAGAGGTCCCTACGAGCAGTACTTC. It specifies CSAPERGPYEQYF.

In this sample, this clonotype is medium-sized (0.01 to 0.1%). V is TRBV13 and J is TRBJ2-3, with 12 positions matching TRBD2. This CDR3 has 16 residues. CDR1 PRHDT and CDR2 FYEKMQ come from the germline V gene (reference sequence). V lost 4 bases, J lost 4 bases, and 6 bases stayed unmatched. This CDR3 reads CASSSKLAGGADTQYF. DNA of the CDR3: TGTGCCAGCAGCTCCAAACTAGCGGGGGGCGCAGATACGCAGTATTTT.

Sample share makes this clonotype medium-sized. This chain uses TRBV30 with TRBJ2-1; TRBD1 or TRBD2 may be the D gene (5 bases each). There are 14 residues in the CDR3. The germline V gene has CDR1 GTSNPN and CDR2 SVGIG (reference sequence). V lost 3 bases to trimming and J lost 7 bases, with 16 bases between them. CDR3 DNA: TGTGCCTGGAGATCGGGCAGCTGGGGGAATGAGCAGTTCTTC. Translating gives CAWRSGSWGNEQFF.

By proportion, this clonotype is medium-sized (0.01 to 0.1%). This sequence joins TRBV20-1 and TRBJ1-5, with 11 bases lining up with TRBD1. The V and J ends lost 2 bases and 3 bases, in that order; junction bases with no gene match: 6. Germline V CDR1 and CDR2: DFQATT, SNEGSKA (reference sequence). The CDR3 has 16 residues. The CDR3 DNA sequence: TGCAGTGCTAGACCTGGGACAGGGGGTATCAATCAGCCCCAGCATTTT. It specifies CSARPGTGGINQPQHF.

This clonotype was counted ten times or more. This chain links TRBV11-2 with TRBJ1-2; no firm D call. Germline lookup yields CDR1 SGHAT and CDR2 FQNNGV. The CDR3 runs 12 residues. The V and J ends lost 10 bases and 2 bases respectively, with 11 bases between them. Here the CDR3 reads CATTHANYGYTF. For the CDR3, the DNA is TGTGCCACTACCCACGCCAACTATGGCTACACCTTC.

By share of the sample, this clonotype is large. The chain uses TRBV5-1 and TRBJ2-1, with 13 positions matching TRBD2. Germline loops: CDR1 SGHRS, CDR2 YFSETQ. This CDR3 is built from 19 residues. J lost 6 bases, V lost 4 bases, and 16 bases had no gene match. DNA for the CDR3: TGCGCCAGCAGCCCAAGGACTAGCGGGAGTGAGATAAGGGGCAATGAGCAGTTCTTC. Amino acid sequence: CASSPRTSGSEIRGNEQFF.

This clonotype ranks as medium-sized. V usage is TRBV11-2 and J usage is TRBJ1-1; maybe TRBD1 (6 bases). Per germline, CDR1 SGHAT and CDR2 FQNNGV. V shed 1 base and J shed 6 bases, with 9 bases lying between them. The CDR3 length is 13 residues. Written as DNA, the CDR3 is TGTGCCAGCAGCTTAGCAGGGGCCCCTGAAGCTTTCTTT. Translating gives CASSLAGAPEAFF.

Within the sample, this clonotype is medium-sized (0.01 to 0.1%). The chain combines TRBV7-2 with TRBJ1-1; perhaps TRBD1 as D (5 bases). V was shortened by 1 base and J by 4 bases, with 7 bases between the two germline ends. The CDR3 spans 13 residues. Germline loops: CDR1 SGHTA, CDR2 FQGNSA. The CDR3 nucleotides read TGTGCCAGCAGCTTAGTAGGGGCCACTGAAGCTTTCTTT. Its protein is CASSLVGATEAFF. Supplemented by reference TRBV7-2 and TRBJ1-1, the full variable domain reads GAGVSQSPSNKVTEKGKDVELRCDPISGHTALYWYRQSLGQGLEFLIYFQGNSAPDKSGLPSDRFSAERTGGSVSTLTIQRTQQEDSAVYLCASSLVGATEAFFGQGTRLTVV.

By share of the sample, this clonotype is medium-sized. The junction departs from germline at one end; a sequencing error may be responsible. Here the CDR3 DNA reads TGTGCCAGCAGCCTAGCGGGAGGGTTTGATACGCAGTATTTT. The encoded protein is CASSLAGGFDTQYF. The rearrangement uses TRBV7-2 and TRBJ2-3, with 12 positions matching TRBD2. Per germline, CDR1 SGHTA and CDR2 FQGNSA. CDR3 length equals 14 residues.

The chain joins TRBV4-3 to TRBJ2-2; D is unclear. V lost 0 bases, J lost 6 bases, and 2 bases lay in between. Germline V gives CDR1 LGHNA, CDR2 YSLEER. The CDR3 spans 12 residues. This chain's CDR3 is CASSQDAGELFF. The CDR3 coding sequence is TGCGCCAGCAGCCAAGATGCCGGGGAGCTGTTTTTT.

By share, this clonotype ranks as medium-sized. This rearrangement joins TRBV21-1 to TRBJ2-3; the table's D call, TRBD1, has no DNA check behind it. TRBV21-1 is a listed pseudogene. The CDR3 has 16 residues. Written as DNA, the CDR3 is TGTGCCAGCTATCGTTTCAGGGAGGGAGAGGGGGATACGCAGTATTTT. It translates to CASYRFREGEGDTQYF.

Sample share makes this clonotype medium-sized (0.01 to 0.1%). V gene TRBV5-6 combines with J gene TRBJ2-5; no reliable D call. The V end lost 0 bases, the J end lost 5 bases, and 5 bases lay between the germline ends. Per germline, CDR1 SGHDT and CDR2 YYEEEE. The CDR3 sequence is 12 residues long. The DNA of the CDR3 is TGTGCCAGCAGCTTGGTTCGGGAGACCCAGTACTTC. It yields the protein CASSLVRETQYF.

In its sample, this clonotype ranks as medium-sized. This chain connects TRBV7-2 to TRBJ2-7; 8 bases map to TRBD1. The CDR3 totals 14 residues. Trimming took 5 bases from V and 1 from J; bases not matched to a gene: 4. Germline V CDR1 and CDR2: SGHTA, FQGNSA. The CDR3 DNA reads TGTGCCAGCAGCCCTCGGACAGGGTCCTACGAGCAGTACTTC. Translation: CASSPRTGSYEQYF.

This clonotype ranks as medium-sized. The chain uses TRBV5-4 and TRBJ1-6; a possible D gene is TRBD1 (6 bases). CDR1 SGHNT and CDR2 YYREEE come from the germline V gene (reference sequence). Deletions cut 4 bases from V and 9 bases from J, with 14 bases between. This CDR3 has 14 residues. CDR3 coding DNA: TGTGCCAGCAGCCTGAGGACAGTTGGTTCACCCCTCCACTTT. Its protein is CASSLRTVGSPLHF.

This clonotype has a count of ten or more. The rearrangement joins TRBV5-1 to TRBJ2-5; no clear D. The V end was cut by 2 bases, the J end by 4 bases, with 3 bases between. Germline CDR1 reads SGHRS; CDR2 reads YFSETQ. The CDR3 length is 11 residues. The CDR3: CASSLLETQYF. CDR3 bases: TGCGCCAGCAGCTTATTAGAGACCCAGTACTTC.

By share of the sample, this clonotype is medium-sized. The V gene is TRBV7-6, the J gene TRBJ2-7, with 14 bases matching TRBD2. Germline CDR1 is SGHVS and CDR2 is FNYEAQ. V dropped 0 bases and J dropped 6; count of bases not matched to a gene: 1. This CDR3 region has 15 residues. The CDR3 is CASSLAGTSGGEQYF. The CDR3 nucleotides are TGTGCCAGCAGCTTAGCAGGGACTAGCGGGGGCGAGCAGTACTTC. The full variable domain, rest sourced from reference TRBV7-6 and TRBJ2-7, is GAGVSQSPRYKVTKRGQDVALRCDPISGHVSLYWYRQALGQGPEFLTYFNYEAQQDKSGLPNDRFSAERPEGSISTLTIQRTEQRDSAMYRCASSLAGTSGGEQYFGPGTRLTVT.

This clonotype was recorded many times. The genes are TRBV5-1 and TRBJ1-4, with 9 bases identical to TRBD1. Unmatched junction bases numbered 6, after V lost 4 bases and J lost 5 bases. This CDR3 spans 15 amino acids. Germline V gene sequence: CDR1 SGHRS, CDR2 YFSETQ. The CDR3 is CASSGGQGKNEKLFF. The CDR3, as DNA: TGCGCCAGCAGCGGAGGACAGGGGAAGAATGAAAAACTGTTTTTT.

In its sample, this clonotype ranks as medium-sized (0.01 to 0.1%). This chain connects TRBV14 to TRBJ2-5; 15 bases line up with TRBD2. The CDR3 has 18 amino acids. Germline V gives CDR1 SGHDN, CDR2 FVKESK. Trimming at V came to 4 bases and at J to 4 bases, leaving 10 bases not matched to a gene. The CDR3 spells CASSLRTSGRAVGETQYF. CDR3 DNA sequence: TGTGCCAGCAGCCTGAGGACTAGCGGGAGGGCCGTCGGAGAGACCCAGTACTTC. Full variable domain (remainder filled in from reference TRBV14 and TRBJ2-5): EAGVTQFPSHSVIEKGQTVTLRCDPISGHDNLYWYRRVMGKEIKFLLHFVKESKQDESGMPNNRFLAERTGGTYSTLKVQPAELEDSGVYFCASSLRTSGRAVGETQYFGPGTRLLVL.

By share, this clonotype ranks as medium-sized. The DNA of the CDR3 is TGCGCCAGCAGCGGGACTAGCGCAACCTACGAGCAGTACTTC. The encoded protein is CASSGTSATYEQYF. The chain is built from TRBV5-1 and TRBJ2-7; 10 nucleotides match TRBD2. Germline V gene data show CDR1 as SGHRS and CDR2 as YFSETQ. V dropped 4 bases and J dropped 2; count of bases not matched to a gene: 3. There are 14 residues in the CDR3.

This clonotype is large within its sample. The CDR3 bases are TGTGCCAGCAGCCGCCTTAGGTCGGACAGTGAAGCTTTCTTT. It specifies CASSRLRSDSEAFF. The rearrangement joins TRBV7-2 to TRBJ1-1, with D possibly TRBD1 on 6 matching bases. CDR3 size: 14 residues. The germline CDR1 and CDR2 sequences are SGHTA and FQGNSA. The V gene lost 5 bases and the J gene lost 7 bases, with 17 bases spanning the gap.

By proportion, this clonotype is medium-sized. The chain couples TRBV3-1 to TRBJ2-4; 7 bases align to TRBD1. The CDR3 is 13 amino acids. The germline CDR1 and CDR2 sequences are LGHDT and YNNKEL (reference sequence). The junction had 2 bases not matched to a gene; V was cut back by 4 bases and J by 5 bases. The CDR3 is CASSRQGENIQYF. The CDR3 DNA sequence: TGTGCCAGCAGCCGGCAGGGGGAAAACATTCAGTACTTC.

This clonotype is medium-sized by share. The V gene is TRBV11-2, the J gene TRBJ2-7; 7 positions agree with TRBD1. Unmatched junction bases numbered 9, after V lost 4 bases and J lost 3 bases. The CDR3 runs to 15 residues. The germline V gene encodes CDR1 SGHAT and CDR2 FQNNGV. CDR3 sequence: CASSSKTGTHYEQYF. The CDR3 region has the DNA TGTGCCAGCAGCTCTAAGACAGGGACCCACTACGAGCAGTACTTC.